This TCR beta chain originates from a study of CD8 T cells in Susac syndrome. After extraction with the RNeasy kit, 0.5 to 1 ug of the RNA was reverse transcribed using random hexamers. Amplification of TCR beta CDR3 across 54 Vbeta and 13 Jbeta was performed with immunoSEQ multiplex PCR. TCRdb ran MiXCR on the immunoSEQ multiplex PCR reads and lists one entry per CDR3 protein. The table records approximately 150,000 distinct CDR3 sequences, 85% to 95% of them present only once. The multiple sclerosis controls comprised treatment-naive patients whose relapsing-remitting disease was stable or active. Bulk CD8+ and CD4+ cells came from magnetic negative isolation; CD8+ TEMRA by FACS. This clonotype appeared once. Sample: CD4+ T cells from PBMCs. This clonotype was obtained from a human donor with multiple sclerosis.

CDR3 residues: CASSQSGTGGSQPQHF. CDR3 in DNA: TGTGCCAGCAGCCAAAGTGGGACAGGGGGTAGTCAGCCCCAGCATTTT. This chain joins TRBV3-1 and TRBJ1-5, with TRBD1 identical over 11 bases. This CDR3 has 16 amino acids. Germline V gene lookup returns CDR1 LGHDT and CDR2 YNNKEL (reference sequence). The ends lost 2 bases at V and 6 bases at J; junction bases unmatched: 6. Variable domain in full (rest from reference TRBV3-1 and TRBJ1-5): DTAVSQTPKYLVTQMGNDKSIKCEQNLGHDTMYWYKQDSKKFLKIMFSYNNKELIINETVPNRFSPKSPDKAHLNLHINSLELGDSAVYFCASSQSGTGGSQPQHFGDGTRLSIL.